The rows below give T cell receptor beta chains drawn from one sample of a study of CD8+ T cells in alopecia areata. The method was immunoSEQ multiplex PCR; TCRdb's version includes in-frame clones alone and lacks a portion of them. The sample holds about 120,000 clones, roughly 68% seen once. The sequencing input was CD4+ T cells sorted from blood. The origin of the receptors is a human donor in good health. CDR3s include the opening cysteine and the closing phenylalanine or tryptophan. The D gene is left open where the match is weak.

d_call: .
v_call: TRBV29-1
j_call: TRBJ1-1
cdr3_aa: CSVERPLNTEAFF
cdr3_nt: TGCAGCGTAGAAAGACCGTTGAACACTGAAGCTTTCTTT

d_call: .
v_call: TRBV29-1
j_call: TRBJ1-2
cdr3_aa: CSVEVKGGYGYTF
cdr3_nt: TGCAGCGTTGAAGTGAAGGGGGGGTATGGCTACACCTTC

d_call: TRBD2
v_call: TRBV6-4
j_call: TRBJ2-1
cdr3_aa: CASSRSGGSNEQFF
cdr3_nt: TGTGCCAGCAGTAGGAGCGGGGGGAGTAATGAGCAGTTCTTC

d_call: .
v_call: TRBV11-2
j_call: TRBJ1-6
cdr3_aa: CASTGRPNSPLHF
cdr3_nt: TGTGCCAGCACGGGCAGGCCTAATTCACCCCTCCACTTT

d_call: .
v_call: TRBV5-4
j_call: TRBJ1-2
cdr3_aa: CASSLGRSTNYGYTF
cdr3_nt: TGTGCCAGCAGTCTTGGGCGGTCGACTAACTATGGCTACACCTTC

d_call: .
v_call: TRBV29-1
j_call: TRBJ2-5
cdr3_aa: CSVEEGSQTQYF
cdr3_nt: TGCAGCGTTGAAGAAGGGAGCCAGACCCAGTACTTC

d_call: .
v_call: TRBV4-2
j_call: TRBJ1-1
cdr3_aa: CASSQDQGGLTEAFF
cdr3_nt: TGTGCCAGCAGCCAAGATCAAGGGGGACTAACTGAAGCTTTCTTT

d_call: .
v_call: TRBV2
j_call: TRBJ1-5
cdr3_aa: CASSGGDGTVWPQHF
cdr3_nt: TGTGCCAGCAGTGGGGGTGACGGGACCGTTTGGCCCCAGCATTTT

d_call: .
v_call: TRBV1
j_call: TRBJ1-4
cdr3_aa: CTSSHPGTVIGDEKLFF
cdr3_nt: TGCACCAGCAGCCACCCCGGGACAGTGATCGGTGACGAAAAACTGTTTTTT

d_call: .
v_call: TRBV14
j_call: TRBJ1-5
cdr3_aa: CASSMGLNQPQHF
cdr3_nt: TGTGCCAGCAGCATGGGACTGAATCAGCCCCAGCATTTT

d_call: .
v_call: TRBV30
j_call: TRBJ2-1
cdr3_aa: CAWIGRQTYNEQFF
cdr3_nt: TGTGCCTGGATAGGGAGACAGACCTACAATGAGCAGTTCTTC

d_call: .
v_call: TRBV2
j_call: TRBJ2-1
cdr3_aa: CASRGVSIPNEQFF
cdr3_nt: TGTGCCAGCAGGGGGGTTTCCATCCCGAATGAGCAGTTCTTC

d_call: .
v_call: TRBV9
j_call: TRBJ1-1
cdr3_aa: CASSALRRTEAFF
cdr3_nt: TGTGCCAGCAGCGCCCTCCGCCGCACTGAAGCTTTCTTT

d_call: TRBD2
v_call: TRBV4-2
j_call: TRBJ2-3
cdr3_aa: CASSQVLAGGGDTQYF
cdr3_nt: TGTGCCAGCAGCCAAGTCCTAGCGGGGGGAGGAGATACGCAGTATTTT

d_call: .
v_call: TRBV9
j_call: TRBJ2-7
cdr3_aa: CASSVVSGQSSYEQYF
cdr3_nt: TGTGCCAGCAGCGTAGTATCGGGGCAGTCCTCCTACGAGCAGTACTTC

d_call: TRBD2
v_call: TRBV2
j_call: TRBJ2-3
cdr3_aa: CASRSGTKEYF
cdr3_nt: TGTGCCAGCAGATCCGGGACTAAGGAGTATTTT

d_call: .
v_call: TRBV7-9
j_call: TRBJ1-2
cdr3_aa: CASSPRGGYTF
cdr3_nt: TGTGCCAGCAGCCCCCGGGGTGGCTACACCTTC

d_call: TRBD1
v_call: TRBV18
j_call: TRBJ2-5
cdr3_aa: CASLPDRGETQYF
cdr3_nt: TGTGCCAGCCTCCCGGACAGGGGTGAGACCCAGTACTTC